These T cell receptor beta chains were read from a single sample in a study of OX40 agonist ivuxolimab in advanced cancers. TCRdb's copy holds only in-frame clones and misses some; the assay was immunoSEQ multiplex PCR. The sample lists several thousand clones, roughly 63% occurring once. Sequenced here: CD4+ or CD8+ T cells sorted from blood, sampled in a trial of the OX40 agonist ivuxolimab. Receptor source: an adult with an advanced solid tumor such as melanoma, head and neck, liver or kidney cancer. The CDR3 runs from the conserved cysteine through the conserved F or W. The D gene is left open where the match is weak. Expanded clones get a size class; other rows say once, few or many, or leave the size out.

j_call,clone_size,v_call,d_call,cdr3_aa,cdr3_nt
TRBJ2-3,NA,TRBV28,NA,CASTDSHNTQYF,TGTGCCAGCACGGACAGCCACAATACGCAGTATTTT
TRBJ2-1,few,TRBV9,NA,CASSASSYNEQFF,TGTGCCAGCAGCGCAAGCTCCTACAATGAGCAGTTCTTC
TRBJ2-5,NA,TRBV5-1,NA,CASSLERAQETQYF,TGCGCCAGCAGCTTGGAGCGGGCACAAGAGACCCAGTACTTC
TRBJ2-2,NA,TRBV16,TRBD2,CASSQYTSGNTGELFF,TGTGCCAGCAGCCAATATACTAGCGGGAACACCGGGGAGCTGTTTTTT
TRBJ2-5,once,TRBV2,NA,CASIPDSQETQYF,TGTGCCAGCATCCCAGACTCCCAAGAGACCCAGTACTTC
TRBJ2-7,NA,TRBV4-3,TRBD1,CASSYSGTGESYEQYF,TGCGCCAGCAGCTACAGCGGGACAGGGGAGTCCTACGAGCAGTACTTC
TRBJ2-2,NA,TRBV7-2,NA,CASSTLGGANTGELFF,TGTGCCAGCAGCACCTTAGGAGGGGCGAACACCGGGGAGCTGTTTTTT
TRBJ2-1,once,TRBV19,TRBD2,CASSANERGYNEQFF,TGTGCCAGTAGTGCCAACGAGCGGGGGTACAATGAGCAGTTCTTC
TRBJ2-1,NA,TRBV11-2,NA,CASSLEQGSYNEQFF,TGTGCCAGCAGCTTAGAACAGGGTTCGTACAATGAGCAGTTCTTC
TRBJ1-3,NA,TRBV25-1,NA,CASSEHSGNTIYF,TGTGCCAGCAGTGAACACTCTGGAAACACCATATATTTT
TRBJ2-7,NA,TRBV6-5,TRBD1,CASRYTTGGFLHEQYF,TGTGCCAGCAGGTACACCACAGGGGGTTTCTTACACGAGCAGTACTTC
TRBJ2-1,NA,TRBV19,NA,CASSLLSLGYNEQFF,TGTGCCAGTAGTCTTTTATCACTAGGGTACAATGAGCAGTTCTTC
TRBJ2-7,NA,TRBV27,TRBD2,CASSSPGTSGSYEQYF,TGTGCCAGCAGTTCTCCCGGGACTAGCGGGAGCTACGAGCAGTACTTC
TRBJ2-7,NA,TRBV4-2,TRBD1,CASSQGQGSSYEQYF,TGTGCCAGCAGCCAGGGACAGGGTAGCTCCTACGAGCAGTACTTC
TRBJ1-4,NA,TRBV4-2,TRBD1,CASSDTTGGGEKLFF,TGTGCCAGCAGCGACACTACAGGGGGCGGCGAAAAACTGTTTTTT
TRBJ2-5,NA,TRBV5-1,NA,CASSFNGGQETQYF,TGCGCCAGCAGCTTCAACGGGGGTCAAGAGACCCAGTACTTC
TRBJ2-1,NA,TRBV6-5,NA,CASSYSHNEQFF,TGTGCCAGCAGTTACTCACACAATGAGCAGTTCTTC
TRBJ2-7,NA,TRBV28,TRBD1,CASSSTGLEEQYF,TGTGCCAGCAGTTCGACAGGGTTAGAAGAGCAGTACTTC
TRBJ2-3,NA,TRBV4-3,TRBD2,CASSQQLAGGTDTQYF,TGCGCCAGCAGCCAACAACTAGCGGGAGGGACAGATACGCAGTATTTT
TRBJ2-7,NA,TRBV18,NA,CASSLPSDGTYEQYF,TGTGCCAGCTCACTACCTAGCGATGGAACCTACGAGCAGTACTTC
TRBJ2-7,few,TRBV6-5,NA,CASSLRQGGYEQYF,TGTGCCAGCAGCCTTCGACAGGGAGGGTACGAGCAGTACTTC
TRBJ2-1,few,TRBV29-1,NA,CSPPRGYNEQFF,TGCAGCCCCCCCCGGGGGTACAATGAGCAGTTCTTC
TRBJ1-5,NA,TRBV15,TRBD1,CATSRDRGFLQPQHF,TGTGCCACCTCACGGGACAGGGGCTTTTTGCAGCCCCAGCATTTT
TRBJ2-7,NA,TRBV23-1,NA,CASSPAPAPWAYEQYF,TGCGCCAGCAGTCCAGCCCCGGCCCCCTGGGCCTACGAGCAGTACTTC
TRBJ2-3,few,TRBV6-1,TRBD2,CASSETSGGPDTQYF,TGTGCCAGCAGTGAAACTAGCGGGGGCCCAGATACGCAGTATTTT
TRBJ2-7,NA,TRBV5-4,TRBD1,CASSAMDREGEQYF,TGTGCCAGCAGCGCGATGGACAGGGAAGGTGAGCAGTACTTC
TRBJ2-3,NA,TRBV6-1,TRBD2,CASSELAGATDTQYF,TGTGCCAGCAGTGAACTAGCGGGAGCCACAGATACGCAGTATTTT
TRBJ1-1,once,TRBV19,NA,CASSIMNAEAFF,TGTGCCAGTAGTATTATGAACGCTGAAGCTTTCTTT
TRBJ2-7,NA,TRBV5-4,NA,CASRVWGSGYEQYF,TGTGCCAGCAGGGTTTGGGGATCGGGCTACGAGCAGTACTTC
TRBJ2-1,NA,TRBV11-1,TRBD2,CASSLGREVNEQFF,TGTGCCAGCAGCCTCGGGAGGGAAGTAAATGAGCAGTTCTTC
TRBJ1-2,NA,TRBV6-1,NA,CASTKTLLSNYGYTF,TGTGCCAGCACCAAGACCCTACTATCAAACTATGGCTACACCTTC
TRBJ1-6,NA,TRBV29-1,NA,CSVQTSGSDNSPLHF,TGCAGCGTTCAGACATCTGGGTCGGATAATTCACCCCTCCACTTT
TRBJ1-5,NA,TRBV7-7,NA,CASSLNTGQPQHF,TGTGCTAGCAGCTTAAACACAGGGCAGCCCCAGCATTTT
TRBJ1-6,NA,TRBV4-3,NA,CASSQVRAGNSPLHF,TGCGCCAGCAGCCAAGTCCGGGCAGGGAATTCACCCCTCCACTTT
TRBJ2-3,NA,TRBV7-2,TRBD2,CASSHGWEGITDTQYF,TGTGCCAGCAGCCACGGGTGGGAGGGCATCACAGATACGCAGTATTTT
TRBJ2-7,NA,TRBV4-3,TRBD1,CASSHDRGLIEQYF,TGCGCCAGCAGCCACGACAGGGGGCTTATCGAGCAGTACTTC
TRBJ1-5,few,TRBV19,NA,CASNWGGGNQPQHF,TGTGCCAGTAACTGGGGGGGCGGCAATCAGCCCCAGCATTTT
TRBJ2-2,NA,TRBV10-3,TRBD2,CASGSSGGPGATGELFF,TGTGCATCTGGGTCTAGCGGGGGTCCGGGGGCCACCGGGGAGCTGTTTTTT
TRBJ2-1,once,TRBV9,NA,CASSGVPEGEQFF,TGTGCCAGCAGCGGCGTCCCAGAGGGGGAGCAGTTCTTC
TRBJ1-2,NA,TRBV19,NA,CASSFPASNYGYTF,TGTGCCAGTAGTTTCCCCGCGTCTAACTATGGCTACACCTTC
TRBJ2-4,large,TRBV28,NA,CASSLFNRANIQYF,TGTGCCAGCAGTTTATTTAACAGGGCAAACATTCAGTACTTC
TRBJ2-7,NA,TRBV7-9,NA,CASSIGPGPYEQYF,TGTGCCAGCAGCATCGGACCGGGACCCTACGAGCAGTACTTC
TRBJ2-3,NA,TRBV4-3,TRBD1,CASSQDREQGRVDTQYF,TGCGCCAGCAGCCAAGATAGGGAACAGGGGCGGGTAGATACGCAGTATTTT
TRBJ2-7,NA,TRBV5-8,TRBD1,CASSLRDRVAEQYF,TGTGCCAGCAGCCTCCGGGACAGGGTGGCCGAGCAGTACTTC
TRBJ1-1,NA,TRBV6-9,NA,CASSYSQRITEAFF,TGTGCCAGCAGTTACTCCCAGAGAATCACTGAAGCTTTCTTT
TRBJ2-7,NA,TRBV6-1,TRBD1,CASSRDSTYEQYF,TGTGCCAGCAGTCGGGACAGTACCTACGAGCAGTACTTC
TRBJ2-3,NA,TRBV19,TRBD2,CASSSLAGETDTQYF,TGTGCCAGTAGTTCCCTAGCGGGAGAAACAGATACGCAGTATTTT
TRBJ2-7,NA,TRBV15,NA,CATSMSNTPYEQYF,TGTGCCACCAGCATGAGCAATACACCCTACGAGCAGTACTTC
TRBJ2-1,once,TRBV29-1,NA,CSVQYNEQFF,TGCAGCGTACAGTACAATGAGCAGTTCTTC
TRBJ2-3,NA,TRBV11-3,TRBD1,CASSSWTGTGTDTQYF,TGTGCCAGCAGCTCTTGGACAGGGACGGGCACAGATACGCAGTATTTT
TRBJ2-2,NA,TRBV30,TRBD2,CAWSVPATGRFGELFF,TGTGCCTGGAGTGTTCCGGCGACCGGGAGGTTCGGGGAGCTGTTTTTT
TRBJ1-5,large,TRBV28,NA,CASSPVVVAVLRGGSNQPQHF,TGTGCCAGCAGCCCGGTGGTGGTGGCGGTCCTGCGGGGGGGCTCCAATCAGCCCCAGCATTTT
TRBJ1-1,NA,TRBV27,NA,CASSYQGRNTEAFF,TGTGCCAGCAGTTATCAGGGGCGGAACACTGAAGCTTTCTTT
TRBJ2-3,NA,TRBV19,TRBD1,CATLQGAMDTQYF,TGTGCCACCCTACAGGGGGCGATGGATACGCAGTATTTT
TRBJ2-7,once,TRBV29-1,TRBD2,CSVLGGTLTYEQYF,TGCAGCGTCCTCGGGGGGACGCTAACCTACGAGCAGTACTTC
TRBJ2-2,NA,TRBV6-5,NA,CASSYLGGGNTGELFF,TGTGCCAGCAGTTACCTAGGAGGAGGGAACACCGGGGAGCTGTTTTTT
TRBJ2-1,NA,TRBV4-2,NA,CASSQERASYNEQFF,TGTGCCAGCAGCCAAGAGCGGGCCTCCTACAATGAGCAGTTCTTC
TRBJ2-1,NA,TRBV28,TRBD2,CASSLGLAGGLSSYNEQFF,TGTGCCAGCAGTTTGGGACTAGCGGGGGGTTTGAGCTCCTACAATGAGCAGTTCTTC
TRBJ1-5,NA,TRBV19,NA,CASSIDGNSNQPQHF,TGTGCCAGTAGTATAGACGGGAATAGCAATCAGCCCCAGCATTTT